Sequencing of this T cell receptor (beta chain) was carried out in a study of CD8+ T cells in alopecia areata. Reverse transcribed after extraction, RNA yielded cDNA as the sequencing template. Measured with immunoSEQ multiplex PCR; TCRdb has only the in-frame clones, and not every one. The table has about 150,000 clones, less than 65% seen once. CDR1 is SNHLY and CDR2 is FYNNEI in the germline V gene. The CDR3 totals 16 residues. Trimming removed 1 base at V and 3 bases at J, with 14 bases between. J is TRBJ2-3 and V is TRBV2; possibly TRBD1 for D (6 bases). The TCR comes from a human donor with alopecia areata. Sequences were derived from CD8+ T cells sorted from blood, sampled at week 0. The CDR3 here is CASSEGDKILTDTQYF. The CDR3 region has the DNA TGTGCCAGCAGTGAAGGGGACAAGATTCTAACAGATACGCAGTATTTT.